These T cell receptor beta chains were read from a single sample in a study of T cell changes during pregnancy in multiple sclerosis. The method was immunoSEQ multiplex PCR; TCRdb's version includes in-frame clones alone and lacks a portion of them. The table includes tens of thousands of clones, about 94% detected once. The sequenced sample was peripheral blood, obtained in the third trimester of pregnancy. The receptors originated from a female donor with multiple sclerosis, enrolled in a pregnancy study. CDR3s leave out the opening cysteine and the closing phenylalanine or tryptophan. D genes are given only for firm matches.

d_gene: -
len: 11
v_gene: TRBV7-9
j_gene: TRBJ1-1
CDR3aa: ASPLEGSTEAF

d_gene: -
len: 15
v_gene: TRBV2
j_gene: TRBJ1-6
CDR3aa: ASTEAGPSSYNSPLH

d_gene: -
len: 13
v_gene: TRBV29-1
j_gene: TRBJ1-2
CDR3aa: SACWQRISGYGYT

d_gene: TRBD2
len: 16
v_gene: TRBV6-1
j_gene: TRBJ2-3
CDR3aa: ASSEPRLAGKRTDTQY

d_gene: -
len: 12
v_gene: TRBV6-5
j_gene: TRBJ2-3
CDR3aa: ASTQRVSTDTQY

d_gene: TRBD2
len: 18
v_gene: TRBV7-6
j_gene: TRBJ2-5
CDR3aa: ASSLSDSGLAGGPWETQY

d_gene: TRBD1
len: 12
v_gene: TRBV6-5
j_gene: TRBJ1-2
CDR3aa: ASSSSQGEGGYT

d_gene: TRBD1
len: 11
v_gene: TRBV28
j_gene: TRBJ1-6
CDR3aa: ASTYRGNSPLH

d_gene: -
len: 17
v_gene: TRBV7-5
j_gene: TRBJ1-2
CDR3aa: ARSLYRTETGTRRYGYT

d_gene: TRBD2
len: 14
v_gene: TRBV11-2
j_gene: TRBJ2-1
CDR3aa: ASSSGPGGSYNEQF

d_gene: TRBD2
len: 13
v_gene: TRBV6-6
j_gene: TRBJ2-3
CDR3aa: AISPLAGHTDTQY

d_gene: TRBD2
len: 13
v_gene: TRBV25-1
j_gene: TRBJ2-2
CDR3aa: ASSAGGGSTGELF

d_gene: TRBD1
len: 16
v_gene: TRBV19
j_gene: TRBJ2-1
CDR3aa: ASSIDEGVGQGRDEQF

d_gene: TRBD2
len: 13
v_gene: TRBV11-2
j_gene: TRBJ2-7
CDR3aa: ASSLGGGGNYEQY

d_gene: -
len: 13
v_gene: TRBV15
j_gene: TRBJ1-2
CDR3aa: ATSHTRWDIYGYT

d_gene: TRBD1
len: 13
v_gene: TRBV19
j_gene: TRBJ2-3
CDR3aa: ASSLWTGHTDTQY

d_gene: -
len: 11
v_gene: TRBV9
j_gene: TRBJ1-1
CDR3aa: ASSVAPGTEAF

d_gene: -
len: 13
v_gene: TRBV7-8
j_gene: TRBJ1-5
CDR3aa: ASSTDSYSNQPQH

d_gene: TRBD1
len: 10
v_gene: TRBV7-2
j_gene: TRBJ1-2
CDR3aa: ASSSGGLGYT

d_gene: -
len: 11
v_gene: TRBV5-1
j_gene: TRBJ1-2
CDR3aa: ASAGPADYGYT

d_gene: -
len: 14
v_gene: TRBV12-5
j_gene: TRBJ1-6
CDR3aa: ASGLVSSGDGSPLH

d_gene: -
len: 11
v_gene: TRBV27
j_gene: TRBJ1-1
CDR3aa: ASSLGKGTEAF

d_gene: TRBD1
len: 12
v_gene: TRBV9
j_gene: TRBJ1-4
CDR3aa: ASSATGDHEKLF

d_gene: -
len: 12
v_gene: TRBV5-1
j_gene: TRBJ2-5
CDR3aa: ASSQYGAVETQY